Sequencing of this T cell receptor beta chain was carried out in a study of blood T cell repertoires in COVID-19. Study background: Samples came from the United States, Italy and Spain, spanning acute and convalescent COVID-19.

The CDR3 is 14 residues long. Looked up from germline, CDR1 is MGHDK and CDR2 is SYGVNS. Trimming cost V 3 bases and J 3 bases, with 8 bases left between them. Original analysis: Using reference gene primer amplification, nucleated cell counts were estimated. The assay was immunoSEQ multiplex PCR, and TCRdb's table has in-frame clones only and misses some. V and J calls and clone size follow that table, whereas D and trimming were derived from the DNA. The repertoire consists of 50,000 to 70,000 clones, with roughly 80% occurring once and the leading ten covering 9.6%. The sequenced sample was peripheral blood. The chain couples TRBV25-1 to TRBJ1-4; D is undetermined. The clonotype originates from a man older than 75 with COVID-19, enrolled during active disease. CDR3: CASSDQVANEKLFF. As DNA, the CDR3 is TGTGCCAGCAGTGACCAGGTTGCTAATGAAAAACTGTTTTTT.